The entry below gives a single T cell receptor (beta chain) sequence along with its context. This clonotype has only a few counts. Its antigen remains unidentified. No per-base quality is available; no much larger clone lies one base away. The data derive from a study of blood T cells in healthy people across ages (dated by TCRdb to the mid-2010s). Concerning the study at large: In model experiments, template switching captured about one uniquely barcoded TCR beta cDNA molecule for every two T cells. Four age groups were formed from the donors: young (average 16 years), middle-aged (less than 40), aged (62) and long-lived (82). Donors of different ages were randomly distributed across sequencing lanes to avoid experimental bias. Using the same blood draw, the study looked at two additional independent replicas of 1 million unique cDNA reads for two donors, one aged 18 to 30 and the other aged 80 or older. To track age-related changes in TCR beta repertoire diversity, the study relied on deep sequencing normalized with unique cDNA molecular identifiers. Overall study results and their limits: Compared with the aged group, more naive CD4+ T cells, fewer expanded clones and increased TCR diversity were shown by the long-lived group, suggesting age selection. Since profiling was done on bulk unsorted PBMCs, naive and antigen-experienced compartments could not be conclusively compared. There was a strong correlation between observed TCR beta diversity and the percentage of naive T cells measured by flow cytometry. Because donor CMV infection status was unknown, age-related changes in expanded clonotypes were potentially confounded. As age increased, observed TCR beta diversity per million T cells dropped in a roughly linear way, and a significant reduction was already evident by age about 40. Estimates of total diversity based on one million sequenced T cells were regarded as lower bounds and as underestimates.

The library was prepared using 5' RACE. Instrument used: Illumina HiSeq 2500. A second about 6 to 11 cycle PCR used a sample-barcoded 5' primer and a J-beta primer mix. A template-switch 5' adaptor carrying 12 random nucleotides introduced a unique molecular identifier onto each TCR beta cDNA molecule. Each sample yielded at least 3 million CDR3-containing paired-end reads. All of the RNA was converted into first-strand cDNA using the Mint cDNA synthesis kit, with a TRBC-specific oligonucleotide serving as the primer. All cDNA was treated with uracil-DNA glycosylase and then went through a first 18-cycle PCR with the universal primers M1SS and BC2_uni_R. As for the original processing: Normalization of each sample was performed by random selection of 1 million high-quality reads, each carrying a distinct molecular identifier. Instead of being binned into consensus sequences, reads that shared molecular identifiers were thrown out. MiTCR, with a Q25 quality threshold and the strictest error-elimination algorithm, was used for CDR3 identification, clonotype clustering and error correction. A nonparametric unseen species model using Euler transformation provided a lower-bound estimate of total TCR beta diversity. The public reads were run again by TCRdb, first through fastp at Q25 and then through MiXCR, and only productive beta chains were kept. Rows with one shared CDR3 protein collapse into an entry with the most common genes and DNA. The V and J calls here are based on TCRdb, not the publication. The sample table shows over 1,500,000 distinct CDR3 sequences, and 49% are seen once. Over 2% of the sample belongs to the ten largest clones.

V loses 3 bases at its end and J loses 0 bases; junction bases beyond the gene matches: 5. CDR1 and CDR2 are read off the germline V gene (reference sequence) as SGHKS and YYEKEE. From the cysteine through the phenylalanine, the CDR3 covers 16 amino acids. The retained sequence is limited to the CDR3, 48 bases, with the frame set at the first base. Donors were a few dozen systemically healthy Caucasian individuals from Russia aged roughly 6 to 90 years. Each donor gave about 9.2 milliliters of peripheral blood, drawn into EDTA-treated Vacutainer tubes. PBMCs were isolated by Ficoll-Paque density-gradient centrifugation, with at least 6 million obtained per sample. Trizol reagent was used to extract total RNA from PBMCs, with at least 5 micrograms per sample. Naive CD45RAhigh/CD27high T cell percentages were measured by flow cytometry on a PBMC aliquot from every donor.

Sequencing used blood. The chain is made from TRBV5-5 and TRBJ2-1; the central 8 bases match TRBD2. The TCR sequence derives from a woman aged 40 to 50 in good health. The DNA sequence follows: TGTGCCAGCAGCTGGGCCAGCGGGAGCTCCTACAATGAGCAGTTCTTC. Its amino acids are CASSWASGSSYNEQFF.